One sample yielded the 8 T cell receptor beta chains listed below, sequenced in a study of molecular identifiers for immune sequencing clone quantification. TCRdb ran MiXCR on the PCR reads and lists one entry per CDR3 protein. Here the sample spans about 54,000 distinct CDR3 sequences, about 25% being singletons. The sequenced material came from naive CD8+ T cells from blood, with Jurkat cell RNA spiked in. The subset here: FACS-sorted CD8+CD4-CCR7+CD45RA+ naive T cells. Receptors were obtained from a human donor in good health. Some libraries in this study had Jurkat cell RNA spiked in.

CDR3 nucleotide sequence: TGCAGTGCTAGAGGATGGGACGAGCAGTACTTC. It is translated as CSARGWDEQYF. This chain joins TRBV20-1 and TRBJ2-7, with unresolved D. CDR1 and CDR2 from the germline V gene are DFQATT and SNEGSKA (reference sequence). Trimming stripped 1 base from V and 5 bases from J, with 6 bases between. The CDR3 has 11 amino acids.

This clonotype was observed many times. The rearrangement joins TRBV7-9 to TRBJ2-3, with D perhaps assigned TRBD1 or TRBD2 (5 bases each). V lost 6 bases and J 5 bases, leaving 9 bases between the germline ends. CDR1 SEHNR and CDR2 FQNEAQ come from the germline V gene (reference sequence). CDR3 length: 12 amino acids. CDR3 amino acids: CASRGTRDTQYF. CDR3 sequence (DNA): TGTGCCAGCAGGGGGACGCGAGATACGCAGTATTTT. The complete variable domain, with remaining parts taken from reference TRBV7-9 and TRBJ2-3, reads DTGVSQNPRHKITKRGQNVTFRCDPISEHNRLYWYRQTLGQGPEFLTYFQNEAQLEKSRLLSDRFSAERPKGSFSTLEIQRTEQGDSAMYLCASRGTRDTQYFGPGTRLTVL.

The CDR3 region is CASSTPTRTNTGELFF. The CDR3 nucleotides are TGTGCCAGCAGCACCCCGACTAGGACGAACACCGGGGAGCTGTTTTTT. J is TRBJ2-2 and V is TRBV7-9; maybe TRBD2 (6 bases). Trimming cost V 5 bases and J 0 bases, with 13 bases left between them. The CDR3 totals 16 residues. Germline CDR1 and CDR2: SEHNR and FQNEAQ (reference sequence).

At least ten counts were recorded for this clonotype. This chain links TRBV28 with TRBJ1-5; TRBD1 matches 8 bases. V shed 4 bases and J 7 bases; nucleotides not matched to a gene: 3. The germline gives CDR1 MDHEN, CDR2 SYDVKM. The CDR3 covers 13 residues. The CDR3 coding sequence is TGTGCCAGCAGTTACGACAGGGGACAGCCCCAGCATTTT. This codes for CASSYDRGQPQHF.

This clonotype was seen ten or more times. V is TRBV7-2 and J is TRBJ2-5, with 7 bases that match TRBD2. Germline V lookup: CDR1 SGHTA, CDR2 FQGNSA. The V segment lost 0 bases and the J segment 5 bases; nucleotides outside the gene matches: 12. This CDR3 is built from 17 residues. The CDR3 DNA follows: TGTGCCAGCAGCTTAGCGCCCAATTTCGGGGGGTTGGAGACCCAGTACTTC. Its translation: CASSLAPNFGGLETQYF.

The chain is built from TRBV13 and TRBJ2-3; 11 nucleotides align to TRBD2. J gave up 0 bases and V 6 bases, and 2 bases lay outside the gene matches. The germline gives CDR1 PRHDT, CDR2 FYEKMQ (reference sequence). CDR3 size: 15 residues. The CDR3 DNA reads TGTGCCAGCAGACCTAGCGGGAGGAGCACAGATACGCAGTATTTT. Translation gives CASRPSGRSTDTQYF.

This clonotype was counted at least ten times. The CDR3 loop reads CASSQNGQGETEAFF. CDR3 sequence (DNA): TGCGCCAGCAGCCAAAACGGACAGGGAGAGACTGAAGCTTTCTTT. The chain is built from TRBV4-3 and TRBJ1-1, with 8 bases matching TRBD1. The CDR3 runs 15 residues. Germline CDR1 reads LGHNA; CDR2 reads YSLEER. V dropped 2 bases and J dropped 5; count of bases not matched to a gene: 7.

This clonotype was recorded many times. V gene TRBV7-9 combines with J gene TRBJ1-6; TRBD1 might be the D (5 bases). Germline CDR1 is SEHNR and CDR2 is FQNEAQ (reference sequence). Deletions cut 6 bases from V and 3 bases from J, with 9 bases between. This CDR3 is built from 14 residues. The CDR3 is CASSDSYYNSPLHF. CDR3 nucleotides: TGTGCCAGCAGTGACAGTTACTATAATTCACCCCTCCACTTT.